The rows below give T cell receptor beta chains drawn from one sample of a study of control samples from healthy donors and cancer patients. The data were produced by immunoSEQ multiplex PCR, yet TCRdb's version contains in-frame clones alone and is incomplete. The sample has around 150,000 clones, roughly 89% seen once. Sequenced material: blood. These receptor sequences come from a young man in good health. The CDR3 runs from the conserved cysteine through the conserved F or W. Fields, in order: D gene, J gene, V gene, clone size, CDR3 DNA, CDR3 protein. The D gene is left open where the match is weak. Size values are once, few and many counts, or a class for expanded clones, and some rows have none.

>.|TRBJ1-1|TRBV19|.
TGTGCCAGTAGTATAGGTGGATTGAACACTGAAGCTTTCTTT
CASSIGGLNTEAFF
>TRBD2|TRBJ2-3|TRBV7-6|few
TGTGCCAGCAGCTTCCCTCAGTCTAGCGGGACTGCAGATACGCAGTATTTT
CASSFPQSSGTADTQYF
>TRBD1|TRBJ2-1|TRBV24-1|.
TGTGCCACCAGTGATTGGACAGGGGACTACAATGAGCAGTTCTTC
CATSDWTGDYNEQFF
>.|TRBJ2-1|TRBV7-8|.
TGTGCCAGCAGCCTGGGTCTGTACAATGAGCAGTTCTTC
CASSLGLYNEQFF
>TRBD1|TRBJ1-1|TRBV19|.
TGTGCCAGTAGTATCAGGGGGCTCGGCACTGAAGCTTTCTTT
CASSIRGLGTEAFF
>.|TRBJ1-3|TRBV10-3|.
TGTGCCATCAGTGACCCATCTAGCTCTGGAAACACCATATATTTT
CAISDPSSSGNTIYF
>.|TRBJ2-7|TRBV2|.
TGTGCCAGAAGGGGACGAAAATCAATAGGCGACGAGCAGTACTTC
CARRGRKSIGDEQYF
>.|TRBJ1-1|TRBV9|.
TGTGCCAGCAGCGTCAGGGCCTCGAACACTGAAGCTTTCTTT
CASSVRASNTEAFF
>.|TRBJ2-3|TRBV5-1|.
TGCGCCAGCAGTCCTGCCGACAGTTCCACAGATACGCAGTATTTT
CASSPADSSTDTQYF
>.|TRBJ2-1|TRBV18|.
TGTGCCAGCTCCAGAGATGGCGGCACAAGATACAATGAGCAGTTCTTC
CASSRDGGTRYNEQFF
>.|TRBJ1-1|TRBV13|few
TGTGCCAGCAGCTTAGCCGAGAGGACTGAAGCTTTCTTT
CASSLAERTEAFF
>.|TRBJ2-1|TRBV29-1|.
TGCAGCGCGATAGGACAGTCGCTTAACAATGAGCAGTTCTTC
CSAIGQSLNNEQFF
>.|TRBJ1-4|TRBV25-1|.
TGTGCCAGCAGTGCCTACAGCCCAACTAATGAAAAACTGTTTTTT
CASSAYSPTNEKLFF
>TRBD2|TRBJ2-3|TRBV19|.
TGTGCCAGTAGTATAGCAGGCGGGGGGACCACAGATACGCAGTATTTT
CASSIAGGGTTDTQYF
>.|TRBJ1-1|TRBV25-1|.
TGTGCCAGCAGTGCCTCCTTAAACACTGAAGCTTTCTTT
CASSASLNTEAFF
>.|TRBJ2-7|TRBV12-2|.
TGTGCAAGTCGCTTAGGTACGGCGCGACAGGGCCCCTACGAGCAGTACTTC
CASRLGTARQGPYEQYF
>.|TRBJ1-2|TRBV12-3/TRBV12-4|.
TGTGCCAGCAGTTTAAGGGGTGCCTATGGCTACACCTTC
CASSLRGAYGYTF
>.|TRBJ2-1|TRBV11-3|.
TGTGCCAGCAGCCACCAGGGTATGGGACGGGACAATGAGCAGTTCTTC
CASSHQGMGRDNEQFF
>.|TRBJ1-2|TRBV19|.
TGTGCCAGTAGTATAGTGGGAGCCAGGTCGCTCTATGGCTACACCTTC
CASSIVGARSLYGYTF
>.|TRBJ1-2|TRBV3-1/TRBV3-2|.
TGTGCCAGCAGCCAAGATGGGGGGGGCTACACCTTC
CASSQDGGGYTF